This T cell receptor beta chain was captured in a study of blood T cell repertoires in COVID-19. The assay was immunoSEQ multiplex PCR, and TCRdb's table has in-frame clones only and misses some. The sample consists of 40,000 or so clones, approximately 92% of them appearing once. Germline V CDR1 and CDR2: MNHEY, SMNVEV (reference sequence). The CDR3 has 15 residues. Trimming removed 8 bases at V and 2 bases at J, with 17 bases between. This receptor was obtained from a human donor in a cohort sampled during active COVID-19. The sequencing sample was made of peripheral blood. The chain combines TRBV27 with TRBJ2-3, with D unresolved. The CDR3, as DNA: TGTGCCAGCTTCCCTACAGCCCCCCACACAGATACGCAGTATTTT. Residues: CASFPTAPHTDTQYF.